This TCR beta chain was recorded in a study of OX40 agonist ivuxolimab in advanced cancers. Background on the study: Patients enrolled in dose escalation were diagnosed with hepatocellular carcinoma, melanoma, renal cell or head and neck cancer.

CDR1 and CDR2 (germline): SGHAT, FQNNGV. The V gene lost 5 bases and the J gene lost 6 bases, with 23 bases spanning the gap. There are 16 residues in the CDR3. Sequencing used immunoSEQ multiplex PCR; TCRdb keeps in-frame clones, though not all of them. The table lists more than 35,000 clones, about 88% of them singletons, with about 2.4% in the top ten. This sequence was found in an adult with an advanced solid tumor such as melanoma, head and neck, liver or kidney cancer. The rearrangement uses TRBV11-2 and TRBJ2-7; a weak D match, TRBD1 (6 bases). The sequencing here drew on CD4+ or CD8+ T cells sorted from blood, taken in a trial of the OX40 agonist ivuxolimab. Here the CDR3 reads CASSLAADSFLSEQYF. The CDR3 region has the DNA TGTGCCAGCAGCCTCGCTGCGGACAGTTTTTTGTCCGAGCAGTACTTC. Full variable domain (outside the CDR3, taken from reference TRBV11-2 and TRBJ2-7): EAGVAQSPRYKIIEKRQSVAFWCNPISGHATLYWYQQILGQGPKLLIQFQNNGVVDDSQLPKDRFSAERLKGVDSTLKIQPAKLEDSAVYLCASSLAADSFLSEQYFGPGTRLTVT.